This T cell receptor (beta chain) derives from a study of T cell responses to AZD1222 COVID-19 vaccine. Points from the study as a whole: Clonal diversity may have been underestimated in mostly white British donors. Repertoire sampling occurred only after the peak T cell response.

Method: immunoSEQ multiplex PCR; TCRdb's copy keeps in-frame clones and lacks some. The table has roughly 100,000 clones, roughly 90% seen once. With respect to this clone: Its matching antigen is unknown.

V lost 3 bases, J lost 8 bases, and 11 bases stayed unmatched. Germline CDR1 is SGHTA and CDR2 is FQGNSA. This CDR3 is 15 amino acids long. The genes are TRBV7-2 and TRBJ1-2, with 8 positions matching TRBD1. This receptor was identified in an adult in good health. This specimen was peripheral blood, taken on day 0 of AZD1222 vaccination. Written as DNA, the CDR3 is TGTGCCAGCAGCTTCCACGGACAGGGATATGTGGGCTACACCTTC. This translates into CASSFHGQGYVGYTF. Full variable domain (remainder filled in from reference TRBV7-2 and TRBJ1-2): GAGVSQSPSNKVTEKGKDVELRCDPISGHTALYWYRQSLGQGLEFLIYFQGNSAPDKSGLPSDRFSAERTGGSVSTLTIQRTQQEDSAVYLCASSFHGQGYVGYTFGSGTRLTVV.